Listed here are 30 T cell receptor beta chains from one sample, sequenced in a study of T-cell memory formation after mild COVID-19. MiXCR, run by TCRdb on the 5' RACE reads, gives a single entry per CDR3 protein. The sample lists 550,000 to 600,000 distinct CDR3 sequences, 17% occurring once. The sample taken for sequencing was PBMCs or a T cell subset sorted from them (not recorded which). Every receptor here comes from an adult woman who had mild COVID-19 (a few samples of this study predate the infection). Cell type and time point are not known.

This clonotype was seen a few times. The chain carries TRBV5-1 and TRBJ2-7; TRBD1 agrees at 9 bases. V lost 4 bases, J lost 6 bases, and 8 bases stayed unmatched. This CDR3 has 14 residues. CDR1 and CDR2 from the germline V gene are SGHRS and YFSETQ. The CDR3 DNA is TGCGCCAGCAGCCCGGGACAGGGTGTCATCGAGCAGTACTTC. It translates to CASSPGQGVIEQYF.

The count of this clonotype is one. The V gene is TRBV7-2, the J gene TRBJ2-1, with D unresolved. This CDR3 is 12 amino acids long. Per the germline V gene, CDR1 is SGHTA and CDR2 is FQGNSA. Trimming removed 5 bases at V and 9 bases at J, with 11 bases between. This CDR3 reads CASSPHRGEQFF. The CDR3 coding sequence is TGTGCCAGCAGCCCGCATAGAGGTGAGCAGTTCTTC.

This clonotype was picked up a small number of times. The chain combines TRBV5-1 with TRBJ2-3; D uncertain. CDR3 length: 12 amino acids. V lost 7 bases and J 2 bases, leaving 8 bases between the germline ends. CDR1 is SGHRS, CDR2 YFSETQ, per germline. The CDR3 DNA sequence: TGCGCCAGCGGGTCGGCCACAGATACGCAGTATTTT. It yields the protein CASGSATDTQYF.

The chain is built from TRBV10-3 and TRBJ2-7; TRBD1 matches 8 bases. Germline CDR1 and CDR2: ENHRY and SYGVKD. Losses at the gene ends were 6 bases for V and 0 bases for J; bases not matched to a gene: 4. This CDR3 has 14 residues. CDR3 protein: CAISWTGNSYEQYF. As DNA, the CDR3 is TGTGCCATCAGCTGGACAGGGAACTCCTACGAGCAGTACTTC.

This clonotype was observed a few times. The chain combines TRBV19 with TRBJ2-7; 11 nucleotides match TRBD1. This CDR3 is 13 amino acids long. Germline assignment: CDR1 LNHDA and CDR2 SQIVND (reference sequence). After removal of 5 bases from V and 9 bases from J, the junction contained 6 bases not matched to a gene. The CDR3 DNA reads TGTGCCAGTAGTTCCTGGGACAGGGGGTTGCAGTACTTC. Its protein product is CASSSWDRGLQYF.

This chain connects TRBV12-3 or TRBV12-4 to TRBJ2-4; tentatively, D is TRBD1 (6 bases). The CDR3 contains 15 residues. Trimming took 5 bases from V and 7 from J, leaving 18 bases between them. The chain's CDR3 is CASSLSQGPRNIQYF. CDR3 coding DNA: TGTGCCAGCAGTCTTTCGCAGGGGCCTAGGAACATTCAGTACTTC.

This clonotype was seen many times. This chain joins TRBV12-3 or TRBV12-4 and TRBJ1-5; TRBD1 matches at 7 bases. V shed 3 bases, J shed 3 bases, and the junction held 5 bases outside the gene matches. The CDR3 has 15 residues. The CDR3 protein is CASSLSQGDNQPQHF. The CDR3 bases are TGTGCCAGCAGTTTGAGCCAGGGGGACAATCAGCCCCAGCATTTT.

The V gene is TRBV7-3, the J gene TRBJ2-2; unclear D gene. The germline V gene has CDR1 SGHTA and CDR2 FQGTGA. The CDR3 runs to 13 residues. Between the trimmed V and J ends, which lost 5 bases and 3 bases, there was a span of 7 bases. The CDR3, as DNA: TGTGCCAGCAGCCACTTGCACACCGGGGAGCTGTTTTTT. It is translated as CASSHLHTGELFF. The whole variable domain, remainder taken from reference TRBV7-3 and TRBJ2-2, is GAGVSQTPSNKVTEKGKYVELRCDPISGHTALYWYRQSLGQGPEFLIYFQGTGAADDSGLPNDRFFAVRPEGSVSTLKIQRTERGDSAVYLCASSHLHTGELFFGEGSRLTVL.

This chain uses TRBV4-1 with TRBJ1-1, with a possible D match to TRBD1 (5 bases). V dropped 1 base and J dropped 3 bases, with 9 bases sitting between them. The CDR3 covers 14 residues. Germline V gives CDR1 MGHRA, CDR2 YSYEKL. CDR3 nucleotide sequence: TGCGCCAGCAGCCAAGGGGGGTTGCACACTGAAGCTTTCTTT. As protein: CASSQGGLHTEAFF.

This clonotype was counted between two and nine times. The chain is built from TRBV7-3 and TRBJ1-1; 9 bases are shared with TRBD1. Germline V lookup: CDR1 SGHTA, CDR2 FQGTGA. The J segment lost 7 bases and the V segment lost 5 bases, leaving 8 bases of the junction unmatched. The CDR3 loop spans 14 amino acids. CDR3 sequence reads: CASSRTGDRDEAFF. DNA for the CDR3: TGTGCCAGCAGCCGGACAGGGGATAGGGATGAAGCTTTCTTT.

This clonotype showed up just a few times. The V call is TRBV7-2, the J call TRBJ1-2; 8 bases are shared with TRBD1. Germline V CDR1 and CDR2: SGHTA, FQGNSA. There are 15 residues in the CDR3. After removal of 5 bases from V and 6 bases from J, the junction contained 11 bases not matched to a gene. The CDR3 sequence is CASSLGTGYLNGYTF. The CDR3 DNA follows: TGTGCCAGCAGCCTCGGGACAGGATATTTGAATGGCTACACCTTC.

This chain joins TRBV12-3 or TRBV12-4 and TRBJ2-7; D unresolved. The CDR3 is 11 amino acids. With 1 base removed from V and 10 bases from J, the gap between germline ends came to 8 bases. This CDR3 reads CASSLGAVQYF. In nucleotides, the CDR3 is TGTGCCAGCAGTTTAGGGGCGGTACAGTACTTC.

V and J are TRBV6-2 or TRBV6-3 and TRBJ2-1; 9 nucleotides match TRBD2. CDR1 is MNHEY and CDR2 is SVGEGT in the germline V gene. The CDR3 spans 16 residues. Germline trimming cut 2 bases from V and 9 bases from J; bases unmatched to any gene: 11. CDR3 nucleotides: TGTGCCAGCAGTTACCGTGGACGAGCGGGAGGTGGTGAGCAGTTCTTC. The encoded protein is CASSYRGRAGGGEQFF.

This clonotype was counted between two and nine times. Here the CDR3 reads CASSQVATSIYEQYF. The CDR3 DNA reads as TGCGCCAGCAGCCAAGTGGCCACGTCGATCTACGAGCAGTACTTC. The chain couples TRBV4-1 to TRBJ2-7; D ambiguous. The germline gives CDR1 MGHRA, CDR2 YSYEKL. This CDR3 comprises 15 residues. Trimming took 1 base from V and 3 from J, leaving 13 bases between them.

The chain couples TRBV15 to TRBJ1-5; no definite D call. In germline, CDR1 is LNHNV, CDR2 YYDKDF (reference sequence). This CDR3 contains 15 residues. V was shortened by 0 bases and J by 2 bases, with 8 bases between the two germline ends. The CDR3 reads CATSRDPSGNQPQHF. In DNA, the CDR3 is TGTGCCACCAGCAGAGATCCGTCGGGCAATCAGCCCCAGCATTTT.

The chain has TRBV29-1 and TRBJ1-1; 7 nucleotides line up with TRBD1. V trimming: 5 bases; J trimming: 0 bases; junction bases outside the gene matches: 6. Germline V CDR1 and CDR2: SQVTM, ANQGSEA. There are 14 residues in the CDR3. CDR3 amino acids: CSVLRQGVNTEAFF. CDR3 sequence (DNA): TGCAGCGTTCTACGACAGGGAGTGAACACTGAAGCTTTCTTT.

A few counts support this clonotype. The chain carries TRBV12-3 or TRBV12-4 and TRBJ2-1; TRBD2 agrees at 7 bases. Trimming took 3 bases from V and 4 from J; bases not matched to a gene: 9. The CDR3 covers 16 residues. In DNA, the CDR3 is TGTGCCAGCAGTTTTGAGACGCCGGGGGGATACAATGAGCAGTTCTTC. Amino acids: CASSFETPGGYNEQFF.

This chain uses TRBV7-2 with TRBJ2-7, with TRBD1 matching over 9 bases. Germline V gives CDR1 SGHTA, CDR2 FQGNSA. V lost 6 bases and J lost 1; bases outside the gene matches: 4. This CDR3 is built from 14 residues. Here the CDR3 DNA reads TGTGCCAGCAGGGACAGGGGAGGGTCCTACGAGCAGTACTTC. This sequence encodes CASRDRGGSYEQYF.

The CDR3 nucleotides read TGTGCCACCAGTAACCGGGAGACCCAGTACTTC. Its protein product is CATSNRETQYF. V gene TRBV24-1 combines with J gene TRBJ2-5; unclear D gene. Germline assignment: CDR1 KGHDR and CDR2 SFDVKD. The CDR3 extends over 11 amino acids. The V end was cut by 6 bases, the J end by 5 bases, with 6 bases between.

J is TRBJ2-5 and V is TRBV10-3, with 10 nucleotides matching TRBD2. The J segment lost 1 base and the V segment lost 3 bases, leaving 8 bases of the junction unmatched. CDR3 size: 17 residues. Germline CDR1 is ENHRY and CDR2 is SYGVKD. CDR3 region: CAISEDLAGVSQETQYF. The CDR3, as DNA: TGTGCCATCAGTGAAGACCTAGCGGGAGTGTCCCAAGAGACCCAGTACTTC.

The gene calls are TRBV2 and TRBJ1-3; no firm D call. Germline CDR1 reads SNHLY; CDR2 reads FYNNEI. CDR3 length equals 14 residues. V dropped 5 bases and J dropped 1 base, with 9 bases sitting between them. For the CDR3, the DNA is TGTGCCAGCAGTAGGACTGTATCTGGAAACACCATATATTTT. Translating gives CASSRTVSGNTIYF. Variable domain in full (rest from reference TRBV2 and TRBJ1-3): EPEVTQTPSHQVTQMGQEVILRCVPISNHLYFYWYRQILGQKVEFLVSFYNNEISEKSEIFDDQFSVERPDGSNFTLKIRSTKLEDSAMYFCASSRTVSGNTIYFGEGSWLTVV.

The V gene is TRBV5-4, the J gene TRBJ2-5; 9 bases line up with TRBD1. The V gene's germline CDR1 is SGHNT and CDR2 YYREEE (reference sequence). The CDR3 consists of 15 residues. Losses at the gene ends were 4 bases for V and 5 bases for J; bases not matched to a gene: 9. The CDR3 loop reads CASSLSGTGRETQYF. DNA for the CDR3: TGTGCCAGCAGCCTCTCCGGGACAGGGAGGGAGACCCAGTACTTC.

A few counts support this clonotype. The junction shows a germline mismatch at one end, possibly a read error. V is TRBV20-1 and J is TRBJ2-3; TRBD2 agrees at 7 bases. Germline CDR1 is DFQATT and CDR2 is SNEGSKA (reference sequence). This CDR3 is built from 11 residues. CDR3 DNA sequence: TGCAGTGCTAGAGGCCCGGCGGGACTATACTTT. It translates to CSARGPAGLYF.

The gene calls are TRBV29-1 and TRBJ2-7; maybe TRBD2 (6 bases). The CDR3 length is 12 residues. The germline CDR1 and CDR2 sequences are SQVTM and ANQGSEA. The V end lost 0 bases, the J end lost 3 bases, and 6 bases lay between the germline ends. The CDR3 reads CSVEERGYEQYF. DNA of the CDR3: TGCAGCGTTGAAGAGCGGGGCTACGAGCAGTACTTC.

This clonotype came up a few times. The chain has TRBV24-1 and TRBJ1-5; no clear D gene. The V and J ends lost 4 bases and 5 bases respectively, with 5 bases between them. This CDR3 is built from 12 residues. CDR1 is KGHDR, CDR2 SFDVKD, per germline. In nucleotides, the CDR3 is TGTGCCACCAGTGACCAACATCAGCCCCAGCATTTT. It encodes CATSDQHQPQHF.

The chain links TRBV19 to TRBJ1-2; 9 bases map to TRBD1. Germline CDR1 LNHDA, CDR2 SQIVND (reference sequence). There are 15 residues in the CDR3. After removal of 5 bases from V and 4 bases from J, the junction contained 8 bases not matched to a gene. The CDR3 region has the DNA TGTGCCAGTAGTGCATCCGGGACAGGGCCCTATGGCTACACCTTC. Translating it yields CASSASGTGPYGYTF.

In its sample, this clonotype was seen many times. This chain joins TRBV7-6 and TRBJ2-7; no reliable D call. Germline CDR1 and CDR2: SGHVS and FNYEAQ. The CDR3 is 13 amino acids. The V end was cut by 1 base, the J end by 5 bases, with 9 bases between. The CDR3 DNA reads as TGTGCCAGCAGCTTAGGCGAAGGCCACGAGCAGTACTTC. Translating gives CASSLGEGHEQYF.

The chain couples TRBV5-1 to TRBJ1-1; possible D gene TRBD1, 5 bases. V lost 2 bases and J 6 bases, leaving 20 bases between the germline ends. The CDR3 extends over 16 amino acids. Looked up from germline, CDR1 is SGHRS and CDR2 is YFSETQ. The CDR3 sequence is CASSLGGRGVGAEAFF. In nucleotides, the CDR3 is TGCGCCAGCAGCTTAGGAGGTAGAGGGGTCGGCGCTGAAGCTTTCTTT.

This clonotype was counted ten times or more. The CDR3 spells CASSFGGGTEAFF. Here the CDR3 DNA reads TGTGCCAGCAGTTTCGGCGGGGGCACTGAAGCTTTCTTT. The genes are TRBV12-3 or TRBV12-4 and TRBJ1-1, with D perhaps TRBD1 (5 bases). Trimming pared 3 bases from V and 4 bases from J, leaving 9 bases between. CDR3 size: 13 residues.

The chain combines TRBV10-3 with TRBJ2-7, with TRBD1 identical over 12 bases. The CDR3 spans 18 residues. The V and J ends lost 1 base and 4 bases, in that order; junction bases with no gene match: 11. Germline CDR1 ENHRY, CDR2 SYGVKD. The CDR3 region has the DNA TGTGCCATCAGTGAGTTCCCGGGACAGGGGGCGGTAAAATACGAGCAGTACTTC. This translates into CAISEFPGQGAVKYEQYF.